The 13 T cell receptor beta chains in this list originate from one sample, sequenced in a study of shared clonotypes between healthy human individuals. Some clones are missing from TCRdb's copy, which holds only in-frame ones; the method was immunoSEQ multiplex PCR. Of about 380,000 clones listed, about 96% were seen once; the top ten hold about 0.32%. The sequencing sample was made of memory CD8+ T cells sorted from blood. Subset described: CD45RO+ cells pooled with CCR7-negative TemRA cells. The receptors shown here come from a man between 25 and 39 years old in good health.

Points on this clone: The identical CDR3 is also encoded by other nucleotide sequences in the sample. The chain joins TRBV6-5 to TRBJ2-6; 8 bases are a match to TRBD1. V lost 5 bases to trimming and J lost 2 bases; unmatched junction nucleotides: 2. Germline values: CDR1 MNHEY, CDR2 SVGAGI. This CDR3 comprises 15 residues. CDR3 coding DNA: TGTGCCAGCAGTCCACAGGGGGCTGGGGCCAACGTCCTGACTTTC. The encoded protein is CASSPQGAGANVLTF.

The chain couples TRBV14 to TRBJ1-1, with D possibly matching TRBD1 (5 bases). CDR3 length: 15 residues. Germline loops: CDR1 SGHDN, CDR2 FVKESK. Trimming took 1 base from V and 8 from J, leaving 17 bases between them. The CDR3: CASSQVGRTRQEAFF. Written as DNA, the CDR3 is TGTGCCAGCAGCCAAGTCGGTCGGACAAGGCAGGAAGCTTTCTTT.

The chain carries TRBV23-1 and TRBJ2-5; the D is unclear. TRBV23-1 is recorded as an ORF, its role being uncertain. Trimming removed 7 bases from V and 5 bases from J, with 5 bases in between. CDR3 size: 10 residues. The CDR3 loop is CASIRETQYF. CDR3 DNA: TGCGCCAGCATTCGGGAGACCCAGTACTTC.

The table lists this clone with a count of one. The rearrangement uses TRBV7-9 and TRBJ2-1; D gene uncertain. Trimming shortened V by 5 bases and J by 9 bases, and 14 bases separated the two germline ends. This CDR3 contains 13 residues. Germline loops: CDR1 SEHNR, CDR2 FQNEAQ (reference sequence). CDR3 bases: TGTGCCAGCAGCGTCCGGAGTTTTCGTGAGCAGTTCTTC. Translating gives CASSVRSFREQFF.

The J gene is TRBJ1-4, the V gene TRBV28; no reliable D call. Trimming removed 6 bases at V and 8 bases at J, with 10 bases between. This CDR3 is 12 amino acids long. Germline V lookup: CDR1 MDHEN, CDR2 SYDVKM. CDR3 sequence reads: CASRSLREKLFF. CDR3 bases: TGTGCCAGCAGGTCACTCAGGGAAAAACTGTTTTTT.

The chain employs TRBV5-1 and TRBJ2-1; D possibly corresponds to TRBD1 (6 bases). The V gene's germline CDR1 is SGHRS and CDR2 YFSETQ. The CDR3 has 16 residues. V lost 4 bases and J lost 10, with 24 bases in between. CDR3 sequence: CASSPAAHLKGDEQFF. The CDR3 DNA is TGCGCCAGCAGCCCCGCGGCACACCTTAAGGGGGACGAGCAGTTCTTC.

The gene calls are TRBV5-1 and TRBJ2-3, with D possibly being TRBD2 (7 bases). The CDR3 is made up of 16 amino acids. The V end was cut by 2 bases, the J end by 0 bases, with 13 bases between. The germline CDR1 and CDR2 sequences are SGHRS and YFSETQ. The CDR3 DNA is TGCGCCAGCAGCTTAGGGGGAGGGCCGAGCACAGATACGCAGTATTTT. It is translated as CASSLGGGPSTDTQYF.

The chain employs TRBV10-1 and TRBJ2-3, with TRBD2 matching over 11 bases. With 6 bases clipped from V and 9 bases from J, the junction kept 14 bases outside the gene matches. The CDR3 contains 16 residues. Germline V lookup: CDR1 WNHNN, CDR2 SYGVQD (reference sequence). Here the CDR3 reads CASSAATGTSGFTQYF. In nucleotides, the CDR3 is TGCGCCAGCAGCGCAGCTACCGGGACTAGCGGCTTCACGCAGTATTTT.

The chain links TRBV27 to TRBJ2-2; TRBD1 agrees at 7 bases. The CDR3 runs 17 residues. Per germline, CDR1 MNHEY and CDR2 SMNVEV (reference sequence). Unmatched junction bases numbered 9, after V lost 5 bases and J lost 0 bases. In DNA, the CDR3 is TGTGCCAGCAGTAGACAGGGAACCTTTACGAACACCGGGGAGCTGTTTTTT. Translation gives CASSRQGTFTNTGELFF.

J is TRBJ2-2 and V is TRBV11-3; D perhaps matches TRBD2 (6 bases). V was trimmed by 2 bases and J by 11 bases, leaving 18 bases between them. This CDR3 has 15 residues. From germline, CDR1 is SGHNT and CDR2 YENEEA. The CDR3 region is CASSLSGTHSAELFF. Written as DNA, the CDR3 is TGTGCCAGCAGCTTATCCGGGACTCACAGCGCTGAGCTGTTTTTT.

This clone was seen only once. V is TRBV28 and J is TRBJ2-3; 8 bases line up with TRBD2. The CDR3 spans 16 residues. V lost 6 bases, J lost 6 bases, and 14 bases stayed unmatched. Germline V gives CDR1 MDHEN, CDR2 SYDVKM. The CDR3 sequence: CASRGPRSGIADTQYF. CDR3 in DNA: TGTGCCAGCAGGGGCCCGCGTAGCGGGATAGCGGATACGCAGTATTTT.

The chain carries TRBV5-1 and TRBJ2-7, with D uncertain. CDR1 is SGHRS, CDR2 YFSETQ, per germline. V was pared by 0 bases and J by 12 bases, with 10 bases between. The CDR3 length is 11 residues. The CDR3 is CASSLDTDMYF. CDR3 DNA: TGCGCCAGCAGCTTGGATACAGACATGTACTTC.

The chain uses TRBV27 and TRBJ2-7, with D perhaps matching TRBD1 or TRBD2 (5 bases each). Germline CDR1 and CDR2: MNHEY and SMNVEV (reference sequence). V lost 3 bases and J lost 2, with 8 bases in between. This CDR3 contains 13 residues. CDR3 sequence reads: CASSFGTAYEQYF. The CDR3 DNA sequence: TGTGCCAGCAGTTTCGGGACGGCCTACGAGCAGTACTTC.